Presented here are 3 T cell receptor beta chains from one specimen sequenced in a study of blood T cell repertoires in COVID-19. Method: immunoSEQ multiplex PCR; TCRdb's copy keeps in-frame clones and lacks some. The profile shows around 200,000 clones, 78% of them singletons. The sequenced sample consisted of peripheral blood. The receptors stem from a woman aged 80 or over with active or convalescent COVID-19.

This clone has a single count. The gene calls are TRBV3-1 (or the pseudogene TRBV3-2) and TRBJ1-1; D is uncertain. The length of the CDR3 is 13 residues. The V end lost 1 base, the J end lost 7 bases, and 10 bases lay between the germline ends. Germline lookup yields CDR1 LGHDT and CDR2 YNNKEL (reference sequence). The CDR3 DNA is TGTGCCAGCAGCCAAGGGCTTGAGGGTGAAGCTTTCTTT. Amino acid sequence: CASSQGLEGEAFF.

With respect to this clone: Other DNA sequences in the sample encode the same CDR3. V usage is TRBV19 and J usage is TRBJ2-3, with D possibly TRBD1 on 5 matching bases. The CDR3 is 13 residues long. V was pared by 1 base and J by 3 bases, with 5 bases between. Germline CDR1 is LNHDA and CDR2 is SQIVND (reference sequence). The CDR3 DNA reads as TGTGCCAGTAGTATAGCAGGGACAGATACGCAGTATTTT. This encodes CASSIAGTDTQYF.

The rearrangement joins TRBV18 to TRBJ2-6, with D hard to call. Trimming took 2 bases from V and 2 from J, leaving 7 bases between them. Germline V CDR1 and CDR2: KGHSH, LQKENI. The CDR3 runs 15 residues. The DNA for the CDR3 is TGTGCCAGCTCACCAGCAGTTCCTGGGGCCAACGTCCTGACTTTC. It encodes CASSPAVPGANVLTF.